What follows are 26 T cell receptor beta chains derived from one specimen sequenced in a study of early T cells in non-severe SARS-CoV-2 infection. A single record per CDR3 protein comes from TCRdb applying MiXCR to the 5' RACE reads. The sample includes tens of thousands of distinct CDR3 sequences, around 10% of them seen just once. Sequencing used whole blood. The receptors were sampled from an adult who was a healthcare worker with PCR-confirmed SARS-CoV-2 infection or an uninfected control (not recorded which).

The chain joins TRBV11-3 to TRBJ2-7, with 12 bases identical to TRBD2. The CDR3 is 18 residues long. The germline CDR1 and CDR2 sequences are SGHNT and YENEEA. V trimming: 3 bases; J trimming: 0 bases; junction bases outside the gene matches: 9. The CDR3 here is CASSFSLAGGHNSYEQYF. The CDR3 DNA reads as TGTGCCAGCAGCTTTTCCCTAGCGGGAGGGCATAACTCCTACGAGCAGTACTTC.

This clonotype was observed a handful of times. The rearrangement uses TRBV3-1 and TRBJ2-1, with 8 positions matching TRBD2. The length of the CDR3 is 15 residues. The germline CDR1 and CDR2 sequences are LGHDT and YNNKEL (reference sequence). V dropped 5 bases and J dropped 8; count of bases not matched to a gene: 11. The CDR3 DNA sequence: TGTGCCAGCAGCATCGGGACTAGAAAGTCCGATGAGCAGTTCTTC. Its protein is CASSIGTRKSDEQFF.

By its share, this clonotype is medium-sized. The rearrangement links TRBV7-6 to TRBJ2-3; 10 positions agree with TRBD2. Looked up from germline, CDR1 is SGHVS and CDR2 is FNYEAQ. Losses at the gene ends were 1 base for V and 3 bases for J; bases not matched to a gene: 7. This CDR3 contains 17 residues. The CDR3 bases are TGTGCCAGCAGCTTAGTACCCAGCGGGGGGGGAACAGATACGCAGTATTTT. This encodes CASSLVPSGGGTDTQYF.

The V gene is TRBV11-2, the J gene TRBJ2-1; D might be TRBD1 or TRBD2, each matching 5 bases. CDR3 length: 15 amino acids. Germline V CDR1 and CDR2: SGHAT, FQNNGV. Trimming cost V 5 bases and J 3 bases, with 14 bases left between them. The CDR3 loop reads CASSLAPGSYNEQFF. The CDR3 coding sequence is TGTGCCAGCAGCCTCGCTCCAGGGAGCTACAATGAGCAGTTCTTC.

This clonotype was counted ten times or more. The CDR3 sequence: CASSYDRGGTEAFF. The CDR3, as DNA: TGTGCCAGCAGTTACGACAGGGGGGGCACTGAAGCTTTCTTT. The chain joins TRBV6-6 to TRBJ1-1; 9 positions match TRBD1. Germline lookup yields CDR1 MNHNY and CDR2 SVGAGI (reference sequence). This CDR3 is 14 amino acids long. The J segment lost 4 bases and the V segment lost 2 bases, leaving 2 bases of the junction unmatched.

The CDR3 region is CASSFPTSGSINNEQFF. CDR3 nucleotide sequence: TGCGCCAGCAGCTTCCCCACTAGCGGGAGTATCAACAATGAGCAGTTCTTC. The chain uses TRBV5-1 and TRBJ2-1; 11 bases are shared with TRBD2. The CDR3 contains 17 residues. Trimming took 2 bases from V and 5 from J; bases not matched to a gene: 9. The germline CDR1 and CDR2 sequences are SGHRS and YFSETQ.

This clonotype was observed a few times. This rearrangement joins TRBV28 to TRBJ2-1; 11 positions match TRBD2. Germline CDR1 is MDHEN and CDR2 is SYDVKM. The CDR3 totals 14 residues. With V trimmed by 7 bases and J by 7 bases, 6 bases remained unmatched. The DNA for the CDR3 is TGTGCCAGCACCCCTAGCGGGGGGCTTAATGAGCAGTTCTTC. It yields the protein CASTPSGGLNEQFF.

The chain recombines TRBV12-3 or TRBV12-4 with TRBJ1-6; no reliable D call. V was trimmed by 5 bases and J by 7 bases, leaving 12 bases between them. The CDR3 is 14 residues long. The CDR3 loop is CASSPGSRNSPLHF. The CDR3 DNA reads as TGTGCCAGCAGTCCGGGGTCGAGGAATTCACCCCTCCACTTT.

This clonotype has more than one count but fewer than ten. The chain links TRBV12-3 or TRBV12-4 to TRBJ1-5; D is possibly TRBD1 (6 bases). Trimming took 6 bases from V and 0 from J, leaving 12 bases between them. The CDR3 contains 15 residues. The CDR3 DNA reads TGTGCCAGCAGAAGGGGGGAGTATAGCAATCAGCCCCAGCATTTT. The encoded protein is CASRRGEYSNQPQHF.

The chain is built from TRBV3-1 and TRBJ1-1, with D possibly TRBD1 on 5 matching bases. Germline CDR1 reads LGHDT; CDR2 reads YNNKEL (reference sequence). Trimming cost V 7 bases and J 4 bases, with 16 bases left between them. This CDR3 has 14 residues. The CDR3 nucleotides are TGTGCCAGCACCCTTGCGGGGGGGGGCACTGAAGCTTTCTTT. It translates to CASTLAGGGTEAFF.

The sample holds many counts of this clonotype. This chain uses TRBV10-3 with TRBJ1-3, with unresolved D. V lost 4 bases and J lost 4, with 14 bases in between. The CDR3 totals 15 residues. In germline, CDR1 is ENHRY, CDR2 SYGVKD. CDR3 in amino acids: CAISASPDSGNTIYF. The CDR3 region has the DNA TGTGCCATCAGTGCCTCACCCGATTCAGGAAACACCATATATTTT.

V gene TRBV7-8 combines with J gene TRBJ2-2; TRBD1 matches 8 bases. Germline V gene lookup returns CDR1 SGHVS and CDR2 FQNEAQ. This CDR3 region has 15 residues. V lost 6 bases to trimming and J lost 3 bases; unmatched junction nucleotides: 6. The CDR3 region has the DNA TGTGCCAGCAGTCCTTACAGGGGGGACACCGGGGAGCTGTTTTTT. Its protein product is CASSPYRGDTGELFF.

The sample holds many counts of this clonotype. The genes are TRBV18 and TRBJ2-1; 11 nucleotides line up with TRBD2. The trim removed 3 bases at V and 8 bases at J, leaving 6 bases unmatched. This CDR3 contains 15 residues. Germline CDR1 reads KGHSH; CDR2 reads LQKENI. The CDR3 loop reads CASSPELAGAHEQFF. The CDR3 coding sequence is TGTGCCAGCTCACCCGAACTAGCGGGAGCCCATGAGCAGTTCTTC.

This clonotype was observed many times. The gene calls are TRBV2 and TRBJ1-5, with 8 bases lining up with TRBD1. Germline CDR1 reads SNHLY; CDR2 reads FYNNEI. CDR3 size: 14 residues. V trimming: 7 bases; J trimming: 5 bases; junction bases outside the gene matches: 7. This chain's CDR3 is CASTRDRLDQPQHF. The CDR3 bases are TGTGCCAGCACCAGGGACAGGCTGGATCAGCCCCAGCATTTT.

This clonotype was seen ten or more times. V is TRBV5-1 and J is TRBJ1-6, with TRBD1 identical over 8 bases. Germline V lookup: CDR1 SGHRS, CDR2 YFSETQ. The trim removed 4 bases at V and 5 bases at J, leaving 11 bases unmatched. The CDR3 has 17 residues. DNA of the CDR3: TGCGCCAGCAGCCTGACCTGGACAGGGCCAGATAATTCACCCCTCCACTTT. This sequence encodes CASSLTWTGPDNSPLHF.

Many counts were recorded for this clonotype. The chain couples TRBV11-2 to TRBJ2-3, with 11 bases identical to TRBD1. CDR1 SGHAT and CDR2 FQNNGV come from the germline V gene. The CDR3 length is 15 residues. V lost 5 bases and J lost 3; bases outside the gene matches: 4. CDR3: CASSTGQGATDTQYF. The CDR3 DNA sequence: TGTGCCAGCAGCACCGGACAGGGGGCGACAGATACGCAGTATTTT.

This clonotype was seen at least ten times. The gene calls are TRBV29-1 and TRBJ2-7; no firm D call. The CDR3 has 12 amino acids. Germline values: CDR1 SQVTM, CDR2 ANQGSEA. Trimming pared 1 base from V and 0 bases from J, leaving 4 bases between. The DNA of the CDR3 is TGCAGCGTTGAAGGGAGCTCCTACGAGCAGTACTTC. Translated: CSVEGSSYEQYF.

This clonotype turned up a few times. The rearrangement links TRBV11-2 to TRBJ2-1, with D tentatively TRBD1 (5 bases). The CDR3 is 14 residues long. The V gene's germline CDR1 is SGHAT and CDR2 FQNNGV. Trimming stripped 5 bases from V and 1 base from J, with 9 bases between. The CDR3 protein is CASSPPGSYNEQFF. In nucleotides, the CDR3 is TGTGCCAGCAGCCCGCCAGGGTCCTACAATGAGCAGTTCTTC.

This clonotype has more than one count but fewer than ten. This chain's CDR3 is CASTDSPRGETQYF. The CDR3 region has the DNA TGTGCCAGCACCGACAGCCCAAGGGGTGAGACCCAGTACTTC. This chain joins TRBV7-8 and TRBJ2-5, with a weak D call TRBD1 (5 bases). Looked up from germline, CDR1 is SGHVS and CDR2 is FQNEAQ. CDR3 length: 14 amino acids. V was trimmed by 7 bases and J by 5 bases, leaving 17 bases between them.

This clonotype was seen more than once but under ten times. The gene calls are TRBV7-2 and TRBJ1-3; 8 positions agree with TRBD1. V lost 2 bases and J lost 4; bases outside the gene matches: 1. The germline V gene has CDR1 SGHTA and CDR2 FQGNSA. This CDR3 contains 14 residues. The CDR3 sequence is CASSLWTGGNTIYF. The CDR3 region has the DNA TGTGCCAGCAGCTTATGGACAGGGGGAAACACCATATATTTT. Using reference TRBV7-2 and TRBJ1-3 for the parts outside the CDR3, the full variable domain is GAGVSQSPSNKVTEKGKDVELRCDPISGHTALYWYRQSLGQGLEFLIYFQGNSAPDKSGLPSDRFSAERTGGSVSTLTIQRTQQEDSAVYLCASSLWTGGNTIYFGEGSWLTVV.

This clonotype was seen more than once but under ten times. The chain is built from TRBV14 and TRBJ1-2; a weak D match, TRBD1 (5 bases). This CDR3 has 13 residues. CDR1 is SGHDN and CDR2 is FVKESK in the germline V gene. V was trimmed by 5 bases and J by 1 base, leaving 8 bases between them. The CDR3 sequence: CASSSGLNYGYTF. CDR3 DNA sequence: TGTGCCAGCAGCTCAGGGCTTAACTATGGCTACACCTTC.

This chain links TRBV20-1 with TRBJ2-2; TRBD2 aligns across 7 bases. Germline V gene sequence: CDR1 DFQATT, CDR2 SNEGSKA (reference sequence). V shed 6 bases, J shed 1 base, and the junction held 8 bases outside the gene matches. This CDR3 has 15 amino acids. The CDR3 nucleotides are TGCAGTGCGCGTTGGGAGCGGGGGAACACCGGGGAGCTGTTTTTT. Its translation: CSARWERGNTGELFF.

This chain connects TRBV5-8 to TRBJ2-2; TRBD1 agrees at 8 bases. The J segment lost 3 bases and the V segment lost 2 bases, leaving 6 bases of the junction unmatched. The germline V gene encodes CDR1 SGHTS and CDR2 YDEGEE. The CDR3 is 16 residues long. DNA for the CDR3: TGTGCCAGCAGCTTTACGACAGGGGCTTACACCGGGGAGCTGTTTTTT. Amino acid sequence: CASSFTTGAYTGELFF.

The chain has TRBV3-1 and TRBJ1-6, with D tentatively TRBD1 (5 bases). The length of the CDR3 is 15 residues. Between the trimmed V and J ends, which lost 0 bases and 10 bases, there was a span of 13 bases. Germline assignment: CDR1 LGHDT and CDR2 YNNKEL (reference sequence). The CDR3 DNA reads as TGTGCCAGCAGCCAAGAACCGGGGAGGGGATCACCCCTCCACTTT. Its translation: CASSQEPGRGSPLHF. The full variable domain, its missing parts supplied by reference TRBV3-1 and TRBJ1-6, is DTAVSQTPKYLVTQMGNDKSIKCEQNLGHDTMYWYKQDSKKFLKIMFSYNNKELIINETVPNRFSPKSPDKAHLNLHINSLELGDSAVYFCASSQEPGRGSPLHFGNGTRLTVT.

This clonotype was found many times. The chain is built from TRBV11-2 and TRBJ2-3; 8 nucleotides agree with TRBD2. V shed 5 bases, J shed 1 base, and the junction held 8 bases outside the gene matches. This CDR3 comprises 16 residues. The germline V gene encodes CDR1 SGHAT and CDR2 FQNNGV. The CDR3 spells CASSLSLAERTDTQYF. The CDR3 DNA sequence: TGTGCCAGCAGCCTATCACTAGCGGAGCGCACAGATACGCAGTATTTT. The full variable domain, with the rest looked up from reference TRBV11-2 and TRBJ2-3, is EAGVAQSPRYKIIEKRQSVAFWCNPISGHATLYWYQQILGQGPKLLIQFQNNGVVDDSQLPKDRFSAERLKGVDSTLKIQPAKLEDSAVYLCASSLSLAERTDTQYFGPGTRLTVL.

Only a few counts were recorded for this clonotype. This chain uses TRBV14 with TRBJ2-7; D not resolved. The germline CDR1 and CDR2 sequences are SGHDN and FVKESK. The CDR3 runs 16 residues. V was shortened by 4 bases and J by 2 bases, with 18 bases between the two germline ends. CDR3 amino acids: CASSPKVAKLTYEQYF. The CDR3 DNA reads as TGTGCCAGCAGCCCAAAGGTAGCCAAACTTACCTACGAGCAGTACTTC.